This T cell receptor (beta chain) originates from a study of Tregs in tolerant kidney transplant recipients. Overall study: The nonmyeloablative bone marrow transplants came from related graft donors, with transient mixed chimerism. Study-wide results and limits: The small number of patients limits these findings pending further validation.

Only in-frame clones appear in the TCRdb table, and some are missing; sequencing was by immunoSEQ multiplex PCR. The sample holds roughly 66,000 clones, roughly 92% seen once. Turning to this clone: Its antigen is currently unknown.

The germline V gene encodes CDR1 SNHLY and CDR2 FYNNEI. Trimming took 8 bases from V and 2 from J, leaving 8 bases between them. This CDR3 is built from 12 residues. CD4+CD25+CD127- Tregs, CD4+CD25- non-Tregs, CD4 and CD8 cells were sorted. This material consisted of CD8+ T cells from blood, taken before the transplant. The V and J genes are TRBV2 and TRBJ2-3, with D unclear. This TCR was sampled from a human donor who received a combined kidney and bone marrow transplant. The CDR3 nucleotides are TGTGCCAGCGTAGCCCCCACAGATACGCAGTATTTT. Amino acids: CASVAPTDTQYF.